The sequence of this TCR beta chain was determined in a study of control samples from healthy donors and cancer patients. This clone appeared once. Trimming stripped 0 bases from V and 7 bases from J, with 13 bases between. The CDR3 totals 14 residues. CDR1 and CDR2 (germline): SGHDT, YYEEEE. Generated by immunoSEQ multiplex PCR, the TCRdb table keeps only in-frame clones and is missing some. The sample holds about 28,000 clones, just under 90% seen once. The sequence derives from a woman in her thirties or forties with lung cancer. The sequenced material came from PBMCs. The chain links TRBV5-6 to TRBJ1-2; the D gene is possibly TRBD1 (5 bases). The CDR3 coding sequence is TGTGCCAGCAGCTTGGTAGTACTAAGGGGTGGCTACACCTTC. It codes for CASSLVVLRGGYTF.